The T cell receptor beta chain under discussion was sequenced for a study of early T cells in non-severe SARS-CoV-2 infection. Study-level background: Whole-blood bulk RNA, unsorted, was sequenced, and chains were unpaired.

TCRdb fed the 5' RACE reads into MiXCR, producing one record per CDR3 protein. Altogether tens of thousands of distinct CDR3 sequences are present, approximately 3.9% being singletons, with the ten largest covering around 4.3%. The V gene lost 2 bases and the J gene lost 5 bases, with 6 bases spanning the gap. CDR1 is MDHEN and CDR2 is SYDVKM in the germline V gene. The length of the CDR3 is 13 residues. This clonotype was seen ten or more times. The receptor was derived from an adult who was a healthcare worker with PCR-confirmed SARS-CoV-2 infection or an uninfected control (not recorded which). The specimen sequenced was whole blood. The V call is TRBV28, the J call TRBJ2-2; D remains ambiguous. The CDR3 region has the DNA TGTGCCAGCAGTTTAGGTTGGACCGGGGAGCTGTTTTTT. Translated, it gives CASSLGWTGELFF.